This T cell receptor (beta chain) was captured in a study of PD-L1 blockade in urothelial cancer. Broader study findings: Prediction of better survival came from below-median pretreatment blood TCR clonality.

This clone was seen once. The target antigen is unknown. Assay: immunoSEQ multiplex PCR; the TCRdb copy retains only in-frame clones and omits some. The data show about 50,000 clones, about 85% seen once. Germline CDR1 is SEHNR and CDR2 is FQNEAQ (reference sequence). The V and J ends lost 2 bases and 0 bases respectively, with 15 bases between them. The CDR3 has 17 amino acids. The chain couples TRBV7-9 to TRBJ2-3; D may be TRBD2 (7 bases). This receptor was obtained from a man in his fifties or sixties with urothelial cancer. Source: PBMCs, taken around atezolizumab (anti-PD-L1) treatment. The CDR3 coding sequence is TGTGCCAGCAGCTTAATCTCACAGGGAGGGAGCACAGATACGCAGTATTTT. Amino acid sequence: CASSLISQGGSTDTQYF. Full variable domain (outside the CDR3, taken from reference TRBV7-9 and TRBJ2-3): DTGVSQNPRHKITKRGQNVTFRCDPISEHNRLYWYRQTLGQGPEFLTYFQNEAQLEKSRLLSDRFSAERPKGSFSTLEIQRTEQGDSAMYLCASSLISQGGSTDTQYFGPGTRLTVL.